The clone carrying this T cell receptor beta chain has just a few counts. These data come from a study of metastatic and nonmetastatic thyroid tumors. Study-wide context: The study looked at repertoires side by side in blood and in tumor or nodule tissue from malignant and benign thyroid patients.

Original methodology: The study built a papillary thyroid cancer distant-metastasis classifier from CDR3 differences across clinicopathological groups. TCRdb reassembled clones from the PCR reads with MiXCR. TCRdb, not the original authors, processed these V and J calls. The sample includes approximately 65,000 clones, about 3.8% of them seen just once. From germline, CDR1 is SGHTA and CDR2 FQGTGA. The CDR3 totals 14 residues. The V gene lost 4 bases and the J gene lost 11 bases, with 21 bases spanning the gap. None of the patients had undergone any treatment ahead of thyroid surgery. The TCR sequence derives from a female donor with papillary thyroid cancer or a benign thyroid nodule (not recorded which). Some clones in this sample may be carry-over from other donors' samples. This chain connects TRBV7-3 to TRBJ2-7; D remains unclear. Sequencing was done on a sample of blood. CDR3: CASSSDASSDEKYF. DNA for the CDR3: TGTGCCAGCAGCTCGGACGCAAGTAGTGACGAAAAGTACTTC.